Given below is one T cell receptor beta chain in context. Its antigen is currently unknown. Primers included in the PCR were 60 Vbeta and 13 Jbeta primers. Data came from immunoSEQ multiplex PCR; TCRdb stores just in-frame clones and leaves some out. The sample has hundreds of thousands of clones, around three quarters seen once; the top ten hold around a sixth. The sample belongs to a study of cytomegalovirus exposure and HLA in healthy donors. The CDR3 extends over 14 amino acids. After removal of 3 bases from V and 3 bases from J, the junction contained 3 bases not matched to a gene. Germline V gene data show CDR1 as SGHRS and CDR2 as YFSETQ. Study-wide points: Common viral pathogens seemed, in a later analysis, to connect with several of the most significant clusters. Data from an earlier analysis indicated that most TCR beta V segments were productive either about 90% or about 30% of the time. Highest at DRB1 and lowest at HLA-C, TCR association rates differed among HLA loci in a later analysis.

This clonotype was obtained from a man aged 40-49 years in good health and CMV-seronegative. The V call is TRBV5-1, the J call TRBJ2-5; 9 bases map to TRBD1. The sequencing sample was made of PBMCs. CDR3 loop: CASSWTGDEETQYF. The CDR3 DNA follows: TGCGCCAGCAGCTGGACAGGGGATGAAGAGACCCAGTACTTC.